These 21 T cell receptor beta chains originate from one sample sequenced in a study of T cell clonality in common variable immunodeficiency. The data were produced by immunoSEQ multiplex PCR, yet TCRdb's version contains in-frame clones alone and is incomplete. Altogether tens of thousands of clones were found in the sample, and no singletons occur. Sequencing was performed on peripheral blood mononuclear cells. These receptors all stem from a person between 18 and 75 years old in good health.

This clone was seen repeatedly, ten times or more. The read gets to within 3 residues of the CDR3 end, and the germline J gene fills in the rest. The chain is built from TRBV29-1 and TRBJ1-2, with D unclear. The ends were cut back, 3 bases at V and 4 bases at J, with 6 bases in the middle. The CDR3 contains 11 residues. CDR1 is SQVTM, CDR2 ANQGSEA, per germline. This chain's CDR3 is CSVDPSYGYTF. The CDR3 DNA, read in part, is TGCAGCGTTGACCCTAGCTATGGC.

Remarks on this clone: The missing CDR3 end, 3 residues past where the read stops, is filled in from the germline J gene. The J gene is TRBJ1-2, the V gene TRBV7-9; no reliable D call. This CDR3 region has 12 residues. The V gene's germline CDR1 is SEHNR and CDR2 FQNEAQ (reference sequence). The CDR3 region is CASSQSTDTYTF. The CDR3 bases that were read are TGTGCCAGCAGTCAAAGCACAGATACC.

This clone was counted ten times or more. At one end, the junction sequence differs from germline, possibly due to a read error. The CDR3 here is CASSQDLAGATDTQYF. The sequenced part of the CDR3 DNA is TGCGCCAGCAGCCAAGATCTAGCGGGGGCGACAGATACG. The chain joins TRBV4-2 to TRBJ2-3; 10 nucleotides line up with TRBD2. The sequence runs out 3 residues before the end of the CDR3; the remainder is reconstructed from the germline J gene. Germline CDR1 reads LGHNA; CDR2 reads YNFKEQ. This CDR3 contains 16 residues.

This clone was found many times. The sequenced part of the CDR3 DNA is TGCAGTGCCTACGGGGGGGTTGGCTATGGC. Amino acid sequence: CSAYGGVGYG. The full CDR3 sequence reads CSAYGGVGYGYTF. The chain recombines TRBV20-1 with TRBJ1-2, with D possibly TRBD1 on 5 matching bases. The read ends 3 residues early relative to the CDR3; the germline J gene fills the gap. V was shortened by 6 bases and J by 4 bases, with 15 bases between the two germline ends. The CDR3 sequence is 13 residues long. Germline-derived CDR1 and CDR2 are DFQATT and SNEGSKA (reference sequence).

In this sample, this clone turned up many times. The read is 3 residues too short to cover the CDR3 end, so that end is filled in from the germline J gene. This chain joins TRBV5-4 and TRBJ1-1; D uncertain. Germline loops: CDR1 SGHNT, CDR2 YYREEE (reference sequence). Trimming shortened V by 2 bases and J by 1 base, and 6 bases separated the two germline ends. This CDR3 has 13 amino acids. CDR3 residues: CASSFLQNTEAFF. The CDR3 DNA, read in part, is TGTGCCAGCAGCTTTTTACAGAACACTGAA. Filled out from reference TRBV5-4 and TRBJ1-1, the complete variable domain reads ETGVTQSPTHLIKTRGQQVTLRCSSQSGHNTVSWYQQALGQGPQFIFQYYREEENGRGNFPPRFSGLQFPNYSSELNVNALELDDSALYLCASSFLQNTEAFFGQGTRLTVV.

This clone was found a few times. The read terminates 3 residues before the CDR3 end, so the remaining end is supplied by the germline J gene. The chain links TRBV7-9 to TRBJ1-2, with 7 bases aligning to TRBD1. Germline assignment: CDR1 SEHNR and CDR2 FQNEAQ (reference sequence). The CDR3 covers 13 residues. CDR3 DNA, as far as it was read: TGTGCCAGCAGCCAAGGGACAGACAATGAC. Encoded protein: CASSQGTDND. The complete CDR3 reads CASSQGTDNDYTF.

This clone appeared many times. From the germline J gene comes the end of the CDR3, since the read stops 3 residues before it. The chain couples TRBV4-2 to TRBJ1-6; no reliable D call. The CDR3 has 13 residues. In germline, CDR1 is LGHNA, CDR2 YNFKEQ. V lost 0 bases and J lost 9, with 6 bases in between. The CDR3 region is CASSQDGLSPLHF. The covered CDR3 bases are TGTGCCAGCAGCCAAGATGGGCTTTCACCC.

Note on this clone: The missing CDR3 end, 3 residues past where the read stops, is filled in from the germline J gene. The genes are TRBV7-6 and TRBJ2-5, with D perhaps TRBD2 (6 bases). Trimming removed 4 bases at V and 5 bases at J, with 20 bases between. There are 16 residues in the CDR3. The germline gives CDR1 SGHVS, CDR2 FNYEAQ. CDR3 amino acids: CASSSAPASVGETQYF. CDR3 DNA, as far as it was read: TGTGCCAGCAGCTCAGCCCCCGCTAGCGTGGGGGAGACC. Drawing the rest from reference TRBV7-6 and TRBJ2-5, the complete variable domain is GAGVSQSPRYKVTKRGQDVALRCDPISGHVSLYWYRQALGQGPEFLTYFNYEAQQDKSGLPNDRFSAERPEGSISTLTIQRTEQRDSAMYRCASSSAPASVGETQYFGPGTRLLVL.

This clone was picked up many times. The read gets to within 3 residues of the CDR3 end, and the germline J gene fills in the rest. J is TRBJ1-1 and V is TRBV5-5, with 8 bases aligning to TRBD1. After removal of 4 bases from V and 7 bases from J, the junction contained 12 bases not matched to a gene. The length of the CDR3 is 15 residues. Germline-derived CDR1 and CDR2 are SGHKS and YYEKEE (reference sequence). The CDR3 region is CASSRTSQGAGEAFF. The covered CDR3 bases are TGTGCCAGCAGCCGGACCTCTCAGGGGGCTGGTGAA. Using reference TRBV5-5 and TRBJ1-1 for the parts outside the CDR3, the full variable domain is DAGVTQSPTHLIKTRGQQVTLRCSPISGHKSVSWYQQVLGQGPQFIFQYYEKEERGRGNFPDRFSARQFPNYSSELNVNALLLGDSALYLCASSRTSQGAGEAFFGQGTRLTVV.

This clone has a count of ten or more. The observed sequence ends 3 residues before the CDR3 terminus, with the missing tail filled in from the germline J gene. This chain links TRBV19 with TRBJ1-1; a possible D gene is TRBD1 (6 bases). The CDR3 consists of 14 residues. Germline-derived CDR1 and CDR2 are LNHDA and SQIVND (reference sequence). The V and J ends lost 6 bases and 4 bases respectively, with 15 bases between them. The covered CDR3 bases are TGTGCCAGTAGCTTCAGCAGGGGAAGCACTGAA. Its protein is CASSFSRGSTE. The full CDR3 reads CASSFSRGSTEAFF.

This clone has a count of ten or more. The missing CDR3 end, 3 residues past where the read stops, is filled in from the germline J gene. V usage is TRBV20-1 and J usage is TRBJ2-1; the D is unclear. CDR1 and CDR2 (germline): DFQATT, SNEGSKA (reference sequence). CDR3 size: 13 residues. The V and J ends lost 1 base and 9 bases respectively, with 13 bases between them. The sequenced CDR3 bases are TGCAGTGCTAGAGGCCAGGTACTGGGTGAG. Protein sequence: CSARGQVLGE. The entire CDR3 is CSARGQVLGEQFF.

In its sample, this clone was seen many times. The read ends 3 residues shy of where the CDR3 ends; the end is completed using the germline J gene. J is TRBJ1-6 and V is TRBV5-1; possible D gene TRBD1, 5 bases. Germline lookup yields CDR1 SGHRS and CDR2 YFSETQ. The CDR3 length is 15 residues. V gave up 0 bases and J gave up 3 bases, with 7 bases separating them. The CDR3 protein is CASSLAQGYNSPLHF. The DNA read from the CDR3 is TGCGCCAGCAGCTTGGCCCAGGGCTATAATTCACCC.

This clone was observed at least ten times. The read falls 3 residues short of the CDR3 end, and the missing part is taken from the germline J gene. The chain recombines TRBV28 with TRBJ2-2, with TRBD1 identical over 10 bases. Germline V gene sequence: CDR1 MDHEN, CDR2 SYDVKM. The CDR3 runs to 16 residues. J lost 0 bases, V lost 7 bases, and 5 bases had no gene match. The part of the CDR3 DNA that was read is TGTGCCAGCAAGGGACAGGGGAAACCGAACACCGGGGAG. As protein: CASKGQGKPNTGE. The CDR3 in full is CASKGQGKPNTGELFF.

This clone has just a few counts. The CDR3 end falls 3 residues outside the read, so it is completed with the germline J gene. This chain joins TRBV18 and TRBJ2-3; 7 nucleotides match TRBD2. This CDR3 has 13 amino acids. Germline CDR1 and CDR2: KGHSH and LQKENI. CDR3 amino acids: CASSLDPRETQYF. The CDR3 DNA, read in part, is TGTGCCAGCTCCCTGGATCCGCGGGAGACG.

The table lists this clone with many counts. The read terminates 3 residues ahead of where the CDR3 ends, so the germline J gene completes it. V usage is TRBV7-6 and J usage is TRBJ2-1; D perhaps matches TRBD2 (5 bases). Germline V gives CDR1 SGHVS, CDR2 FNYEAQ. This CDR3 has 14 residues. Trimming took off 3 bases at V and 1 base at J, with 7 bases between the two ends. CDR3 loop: CASSFGGSYNEQFF. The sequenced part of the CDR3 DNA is TGTGCCAGCAGCTTTGGCGGGTCCTACAATGAG.

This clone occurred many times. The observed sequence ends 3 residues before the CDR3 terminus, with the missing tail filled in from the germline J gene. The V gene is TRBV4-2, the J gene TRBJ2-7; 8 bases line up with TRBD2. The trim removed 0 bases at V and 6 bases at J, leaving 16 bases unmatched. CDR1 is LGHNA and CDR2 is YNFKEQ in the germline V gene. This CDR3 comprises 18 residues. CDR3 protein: CASSQDPSSGTSIGEQYF. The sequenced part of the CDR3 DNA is TGTGCCAGCAGCCAAGACCCCAGTTCGGGGACTAGTATTGGCGAG.

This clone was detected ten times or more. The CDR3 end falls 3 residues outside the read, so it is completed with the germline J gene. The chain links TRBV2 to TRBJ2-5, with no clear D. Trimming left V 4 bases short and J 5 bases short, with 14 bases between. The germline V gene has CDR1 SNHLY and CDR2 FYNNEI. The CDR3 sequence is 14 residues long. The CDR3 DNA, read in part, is TGTGCCAGCAGTGCGACTCTTATCCAGGAGACC. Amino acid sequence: CASSATLIQET. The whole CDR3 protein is CASSATLIQETQYF.

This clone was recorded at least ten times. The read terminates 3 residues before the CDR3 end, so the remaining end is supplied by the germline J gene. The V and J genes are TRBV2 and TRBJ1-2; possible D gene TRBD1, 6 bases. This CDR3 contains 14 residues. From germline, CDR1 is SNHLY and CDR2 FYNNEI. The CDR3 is CASSEYRELPGYTF. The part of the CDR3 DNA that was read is TGTGCCAGCAGTGAATACAGGGAGCTTCCCGGC.

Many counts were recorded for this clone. The CDR3: CASRGPSGGDSTGELFF. The sequenced CDR3 bases are TGTGCCAGCAGAGGGCCTAGCGGGGGGGATTCCACCGGGGAG. The chain recombines TRBV6-2 or TRBV6-3 with TRBJ2-2; 12 positions agree with TRBD2. The observed sequence ends 3 residues before the CDR3 terminus, with the missing tail filled in from the germline J gene. The CDR3 consists of 17 residues. Germline CDR1 MNHEY, CDR2 SVGEGT. Trimming at V came to 6 bases and at J to 4 bases, leaving 9 bases not matched to a gene.

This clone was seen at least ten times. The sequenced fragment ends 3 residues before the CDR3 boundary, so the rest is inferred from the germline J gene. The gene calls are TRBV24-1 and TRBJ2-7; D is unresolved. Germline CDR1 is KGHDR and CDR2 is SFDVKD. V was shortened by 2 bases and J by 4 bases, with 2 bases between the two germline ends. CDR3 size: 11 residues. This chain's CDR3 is CATSDSYEQYF. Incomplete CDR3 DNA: TGTGCCACCAGTGATTCTTACGAG.

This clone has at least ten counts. Incomplete CDR3 DNA: TGCGCCAGCAGTGACTATTTGGAGACC. Amino acid sequence: CASSDYLET. The CDR3 as a whole reads CASSDYLETQYF. This sequence joins TRBV10-2 and TRBJ2-5; D call uncertain. The read stops 3 residues short of the end of the CDR3; the missing end is completed from the germline J gene. The CDR3 is 12 amino acids. Trimming pared 3 bases from V and 5 bases from J, leaving 7 bases between. Looked up from germline, CDR1 is WSHSY and CDR2 is SAAADI.